What follows are 17 T cell receptor beta chains derived from one specimen sequenced in a study of blood T cell repertoires in COVID-19. Sequencing used immunoSEQ multiplex PCR; TCRdb keeps in-frame clones, though not all of them. The sample lists about 200,000 clones, around nine tenths occurring once. The specimen was peripheral blood. All receptors derive from a man in his 60s with active or convalescent COVID-19.

This chain links TRBV19 with TRBJ1-3; 7 bases match TRBD1. This CDR3 is 14 amino acids long. The trim removed 9 bases at V and 0 bases at J, leaving 5 bases unmatched. Germline V gene data show CDR1 as LNHDA and CDR2 as SQIVND (reference sequence). CDR3 in amino acids: CASSTGPSGNTIYF. DNA of the CDR3: TGTGCCAGCTCGACAGGGCCCTCTGGAAACACCATATATTTT.

The chain joins TRBV6-1 to TRBJ1-5; no definite D call. Deletions cut 0 bases from V and 2 bases from J, with 5 bases between. The CDR3 runs to 14 residues. Germline CDR1 MNHNS, CDR2 SASEGT. As DNA, the CDR3 is TGTGCCAGCAGTGAAGCCCCAGGCAATCAGCCCCAGCATTTT. The encoded protein is CASSEAPGNQPQHF.

This clone was seen more than once but under ten times. The chain is built from TRBV7-2 and TRBJ1-5; 7 bases fit TRBD1. The germline V gene has CDR1 SGHTA and CDR2 FQGNSA. The trim removed 5 bases at V and 4 bases at J, leaving 2 bases unmatched. CDR3 length: 13 residues. The CDR3 is CASSVRGNQPQHF. The CDR3 coding sequence is TGTGCCAGCAGCGTCAGGGGGAATCAGCCCCAGCATTTT.

This clone was seen a few times. The chain recombines TRBV2 with TRBJ1-1, with TRBD1 matching 8 bases. CDR1 and CDR2 (germline): SNHLY, FYNNEI. This CDR3 region has 12 residues. V trimming: 5 bases; J trimming: 10 bases; junction bases outside the gene matches: 6. Written as DNA, the CDR3 is TGTGCCAGCAGTCGGGGACAGGAAGGAGCTTTCTTT. This gives the protein CASSRGQEGAFF. Looking up the rest from reference TRBV2 and TRBJ1-1 gives the full variable domain: EPEVTQTPSHQVTQMGQEVILRCVPISNHLYFYWYRQILGQKVEFLVSFYNNEISEKSEIFDDQFSVERPDGSNFTLKIRSTKLEDSAMYFCASSRGQEGAFFGQGTRLTVV.

This clone was observed many times. The chain employs TRBV6-5 and TRBJ1-5; D is unresolved. The CDR3 covers 15 residues. Germline-derived CDR1 and CDR2 are MNHEY and SVGAGI. Deletions cut 6 bases from V and 2 bases from J, with 14 bases between. The CDR3 sequence is CASSLVEGGNQPQHF. The CDR3 bases are TGTGCCAGCAGCTTGGTGGAGGGTGGCAATCAGCCCCAGCATTTT.

This clone appeared a single time. This rearrangement joins TRBV19 to TRBJ2-6; D perhaps matches TRBD1 (6 bases). The germline gives CDR1 LNHDA, CDR2 SQIVND (reference sequence). Trimming took 4 bases from V and 0 from J, leaving 10 bases between them. The CDR3 is 16 residues long. CDR3 DNA sequence: TGTGCCAGTAGTAACTTGACAGGCTCTGGGGCCAACGTCCTGACTTTC. It specifies CASSNLTGSGANVLTF.

The J gene is TRBJ2-7, the V gene TRBV5-1; 9 positions match TRBD1. CDR3 size: 17 residues. The germline V gene has CDR1 SGHRS and CDR2 YFSETQ. V lost 0 bases and J lost 2; bases outside the gene matches: 9. CDR3 in DNA: TGCGCCAGCAGCTTGGGGAAACCGGACAGGGGAGCCTACGAGCAGTACTTC. The encoded protein is CASSLGKPDRGAYEQYF.

The chain combines TRBV19 with TRBJ1-2; 7 nucleotides line up with TRBD1. V lost 5 bases, J lost 8 bases, and 14 bases stayed unmatched. Germline lookup yields CDR1 LNHDA and CDR2 SQIVND (reference sequence). The CDR3 runs 15 residues. CDR3 DNA sequence: TGTGCCAGTAGTCGCCCGGGACAGTCCATCGTGGGCTACACCTTC. This codes for CASSRPGQSIVGYTF.

V is TRBV9 and J is TRBJ2-7; tentative D call: TRBD1 (5 bases). The CDR3 contains 16 residues. From germline, CDR1 is SGDLS and CDR2 YYNGEE. Trimming left V 2 bases short and J 3 bases short, with 18 bases between. The CDR3, as DNA: TGTGCCAGCAGCGTGACAGCGAACTCCGGATACTACGAGCAGTACTTC. Protein sequence: CASSVTANSGYYEQYF.

The chain combines TRBV4-2 with TRBJ2-7, with 9 bases matching TRBD2. Germline V gene data show CDR1 as LGHNA and CDR2 as YNFKEQ. This CDR3 has 16 residues. J lost 1 base, V lost 3 bases, and 7 bases had no gene match. DNA for the CDR3: TGTGCCAGCAGCCAGGTGAGCGGGGGGACTTCCTACGAGCAGTACTTC. This codes for CASSQVSGGTSYEQYF.

The rearrangement uses TRBV28 and TRBJ1-5; 7 bases are a match to TRBD1. Losses at the gene ends were 3 bases for V and 2 bases for J; bases not matched to a gene: 7. Looked up from germline, CDR1 is MDHEN and CDR2 is SYDVKM. This CDR3 contains 16 residues. CDR3 nucleotide sequence: TGTGCCAGCAGTTTGTCGTGGGGGACAGGCAATCAGCCCCAGCATTTT. Amino acid sequence: CASSLSWGTGNQPQHF.

The CDR3 region has the DNA TGTGCCAGCAGGGAGGACAGAGAAATCTATGGCTACACCTTC. This codes for CASREDREIYGYTF. The V and J genes are TRBV2 and TRBJ1-2; D perhaps matches TRBD1 (6 bases). The CDR3 runs to 14 residues. The germline V gene encodes CDR1 SNHLY and CDR2 FYNNEI. V lost 6 bases and J lost 4, with 15 bases in between.

The chain couples TRBV4-1 to TRBJ1-3, with 10 bases matching TRBD1. Germline V gene data show CDR1 as MGHRA and CDR2 as YSYEKL. This CDR3 has 16 residues. J lost 1 base, V lost 3 bases, and 3 bases had no gene match. CDR3 nucleotides: TGCGCCAGCAGCCATGTGGACAGGGGGTCTGGAAACACCATATATTTT. As protein: CASSHVDRGSGNTIYF.

This chain joins TRBV5-4 and TRBJ2-3, with 12 bases fitting TRBD2. The junction had 5 bases not matched to a gene; V was cut back by 4 bases and J by 2 bases. Germline CDR1 and CDR2: SGHNT and YYREEE (reference sequence). This CDR3 spans 16 amino acids. CDR3 protein: CASSQGLAGNTDTQYF. CDR3 nucleotides: TGTGCCAGCAGCCAAGGACTAGCGGGGAACACAGATACGCAGTATTTT.

This clone was detected only once. The genes are TRBV27 and TRBJ2-3, with D possibly matching TRBD2 (6 bases). This CDR3 is built from 15 residues. The germline V gene encodes CDR1 MNHEY and CDR2 SMNVEV (reference sequence). Deletions cut 0 bases from V and 5 bases from J, with 12 bases between. The CDR3 bases are TGTGCCAGCAGTTTATCCCCCGCGGGGAGAGATACGCAGTATTTT. The encoded protein is CASSLSPAGRDTQYF.

The rearrangement joins TRBV19 to TRBJ2-3, with 14 bases fitting TRBD2. V lost 6 bases to trimming and J lost 2 bases; unmatched junction nucleotides: 10. This CDR3 has 18 amino acids. Germline V gene lookup returns CDR1 LNHDA and CDR2 SQIVND (reference sequence). The CDR3 nucleotides read TGTGCCAGTAGCCCGACTAGCGGGGGGGCCGGGGCCACAGATACGCAGTATTTT. Translated: CASSPTSGGAGATDTQYF. Based on the CDR3 plus reference TRBV19 and TRBJ2-3, the full variable domain is DGGITQSPKYLFRKEGQNVTLSCEQNLNHDAMYWYRQDPGQGLRLIYYSQIVNDFQKGDIAEGYSVSREKKESFPLTVTSAQKNPTAFYLCASSPTSGGAGATDTQYFGPGTRLTVL.

The rearrangement uses TRBV9 and TRBJ1-6, with 9 bases identical to TRBD1. CDR1 SGDLS and CDR2 YYNGEE come from the germline V gene. The CDR3 length is 18 residues. Losses at the gene ends were 0 bases for V and 9 bases for J; bases not matched to a gene: 13. CDR3 loop: CASSVGPGQGIGSSPLHF. Written as DNA, the CDR3 is TGTGCCAGCAGCGTAGGTCCGGGACAGGGAATAGGGTCTTCACCCCTCCACTTT.